Here is one TCR beta chain with its context. It has no known antigen specificity. Base qualities are not recorded, but no much larger clone differs from it by a single base. The sample belongs to a study of cytomegalovirus exposure and HLA in healthy donors (dated by TCRdb to 2016 to 2017). In terms of the full investigation: In an earlier analysis of under 750 of the donors, around 290 Gb of sequence data and 90 million to 120 million unique TCR beta sequences from 180 million or so T cells were reported. The study aimed to test whether signatures of past pathogen exposure could be identified by cataloging public T cell receptors. In an earlier analysis of 587 of the donors, high-throughput TCR beta sequencing was used to judge whether each TCR beta V gene segment behaved as functional or pseudogenic. An early release covering over 500 HLA-typed donors comprised about 300 gigabases of sequencing data and tens of millions of unique TCR sequences. Of the roughly 400 genotyped donors, about 80% fell in the genetic ancestry cluster associated with self-reported Caucasian donors. HLA typing included class I and class II loci at four-digit resolution. The number of typed donors differed by locus: about 629-630 for A, B, C, DRB1 and DQB1; 522 for DQA1; roughly 600 for DPA1; and around 490 for DPB1. A later genetic analysis used genome-wide SNP genotypes for about three fifths of the roughly 700 donors, treating that subset as a discovery cohort. All discovery cohort repertoires had been generated on a single sequencing platform. Rather than drawing on any new phenotypic data, the later analysis identified candidate immune exposures from TCR beta sequences and the way those sequences occurred across donors. A separate validation cohort of roughly 130 different subjects was used in addition to the approximately 610-subject first cohort. Among some 400 genotyped donors of the cohort, an average of approximately 230,000 unique TCR beta nucleotide sequences were sequenced per donor, about a sixth of them non-productive. High-throughput TCR immunosequencing, statistical association of individual TCRs with disease status, and machine learning were combined to predict cytomegalovirus infection status. A later analysis re-examined previously published TCR beta repertoires from more than 550 donors and added high-resolution HLA genotyping to investigate patterns of TCR occurrence. Alongside the repertoire data, information on donor age, sex, ethnicity and CMV serostatus was compiled. Four to six DR-DQ haplotypes were handled as single units for association and clustering because linkage in the cohort was strong. The T cell repertoires of 550 to 850 subjects were profiled by immunosequencing and related to cytomegalovirus serostatus. Beyond this particular receptor, the publication reports: Strong co-occurrence of HLA alleles, especially DR and DQ, made assigning TCR associations to individual alleles difficult. V-gene and J-gene trimming of TCR beta chains was associated with a missense DCLRE1C variant in a later genetic analysis, and the association was replicated in an independent cohort. Sequencing depth was assumed to be roughly uniform across donors in the presence/absence analyses, though that assumption may not hold. According to the authors, the approach could potentially be generalized to other disease states and immunological phenotypes. Correlated functional status among segregating V segments might reflect linkage disequilibrium, but an unknown experimental factor could not be ruled out. In an earlier analysis of 500 to 650 of the donors, most TCR beta V segments appeared in productive rearrangements about 90% or about 30% of the time, broadly matching IMGT annotations. Because counts were too low, roughly 17 rarely observed V segments, including chromosome 9 orphons, were left out of the earlier analysis of several hundred of the donors. The classifier was reported to diagnose cytomegalovirus status with high specificity and sensitivity in both the original cohort and the validation cohort. Immune exposure information for the cohort was limited to CMV serostatus. The cohort was sequenced for TCR beta chains only, and without alpha or paired-chain data the features that could be detected were limited. Some IMGT-functional V segments, including TRBV6-2 and TRBV6-3, could not be distinguished by the 87-base-pair reads and were therefore excluded. A later analysis found that HLA-associated TCR beta chains were more clonally expanded and had lower generation probabilities than equally common non-associated chains. Because HLA typing was unavailable for some donors at each locus, only the typed subset was used in association tests. According to a later analysis, most CMV-associated TCR beta chains appeared to be HLA-restricted, and the HLA associations seemed to be driven largely by CMV exposure. Most TCR sequences were seen in very few donors, while some public TCRs were found in many individuals. According to a later genetic analysis, donors in an Asian-associated ancestry cluster had fewer N-insertions in productive TCRs than the approximately 610-donor mean. A later analysis found that TCR association rates varied across HLA loci, with DRB1 alleles showing the most associated TCRs and HLA-C alleles the fewest. Three of the identified cytomegalovirus-associated TCR beta chains were confirmed in vitro to be specific for cytomegalovirus antigens. According to a later analysis, parvovirus B19, influenza, CMV and Epstein-Barr virus appeared linked to several top co-occurrence clusters. A further reported finding was that TCR beta sequences accurately predicted the HLA-A and HLA-B alleles for most subjects in the first cohort. In a later analysis, 15,000 to 20,000 TCR beta sequences were associated with specific HLA alleles at a false discovery rate of 0.05. The study listed 150 to 200 TCR beta chains as associated with cytomegalovirus. A group of highly shared sequence variants was considered likely to be a technical artifact of the sequencing pipeline.

The library was prepared using the immunoSEQ multiplex PCR assay. The multiplex PCR relied on a mix of 60 forward primers for TCR Vbeta segments and 13 reverse primers for TCR Jbeta segments. A multiplex PCR assay on genomic DNA amplified the CDR3 region of rearranged TCR beta genes. Amplified TCR beta libraries were sequenced as 87-base-pair reads on the Illumina HiSeq System. The paper's processing steps were these. Across the 500 to 850 repertoires, a later analysis counted approximately 75 million unique TCR beta chains, roughly 11 million of which were shared by at least two donors. A nearest-neighbor algorithm error-corrected the raw reads and collapsed the reads into unique sequences, merging closely related sequences to remove PCR and sequencing errors. To assign V, D and J gene segments, CDR3 sequences were aligned to IMGT reference sequences. For a sequence to be retained, a match of at least six nucleotides to both a V gene segment and a J gene segment was required. Rearrangements were classified as productive when the CDR3 lacked stop codons and remained in frame with V and J, and all other rearrangements were classified as non-productive. CDR3 was defined by IMGT convention, running from the second conserved V-encoded cysteine to the conserved J-encoded phenylalanine. Sequences without an unambiguous match to a single V gene segment were excluded from the earlier analysis of a few hundred of the donors. An earlier analysis of some 500 of the donors classified V segments as functional when productive rearrangements were above 56.7% and as segregating when the standard deviation between donors was above 5%. A statistical classification framework was built to diagnose cytomegalovirus status from the catalog of TCR beta chain sequences. In a later analysis, TCR nucleotide sequences were compared against IMGT/GENE-DB human TR gene sequences so that V and J genes could be assigned. Using the TCRdist pipeline, a later analysis assigned CDR3 sequences along with most-parsimonious VDJ recombination scenarios. In a later analysis, every TCR beta chain was defined by the combination of its CDR3 amino acid sequence and its V-gene family, and reads without a unique V-gene family were dropped. To address suspected cross-contamination and a sequencing artifact, a later analysis removed roughly 580 highly shared, low-generation-probability nucleotide sequences. In a later analysis, a clonal expansion index was calculated for each public chain from normalized within-repertoire ranks of inferred template counts. A later analysis computed generation probabilities with a VDJ recombination model fitted to out-of-frame rearrangements, and checked the results against IGoR. In a later analysis, TCR-TCR, TCR-HLA and TCR-CMV co-occurrence was scored with hypergeometric tests, and a repertoire-size bias correction was applied to TCR pairs. False discovery rates were estimated in a later analysis by permuting HLA or CMV assignments 20 times. A later analysis grouped co-occurring TCRs with DBSCAN, adding TCRdist sequence similarity when clustering within HLA-allele-positive subsets. Repertoires with fewer than 30,000 or more than 120,000 public chains, plus five repertoires with anomalous nucleotide sharing, were excluded from co-occurrence clustering. Here the immuneACCESS table is served through TCRdb, limited to in-frame sequences with V and J called. Missing clones are a known gap in these copies; in checked studies unresolved V genes cover under half, and the rest lacks a known reason. That table furnishes V, J and clone size, whereas the DNA furnished D and trimming. The sample table holds roughly 72,000 clones, of which 74% were seen once. Together, the top ten hold approximately 10% of the sample.

The cohort was made up of 500 to 800 healthy bone marrow donors. All cohort members were sampled while nominally healthy, although unrecorded immune exposures were likely present. Of the roughly 620 cohort members, 250 to 300 had positive CMV serostatus and 350 to 450 had negative CMV serostatus, and CMV serostatus was not recorded for the donor. Each donor provided a peripheral blood sample, and peripheral blood mononuclear cells were used for TCR beta sequencing. Genomic DNA extraction from the blood cell samples was performed with the Qiagen DNeasy Blood Extraction Kit. The CDR3 numbers 16 residues from cysteine through phenylalanine. Just CDR3 DNA is preserved here, 48 bases in frame from base 1. The germline V gene encodes CDR1 MGHRA and CDR2 YSYEKL. Deletion took 0 bases off V and 5 bases off J, with a span of 15 bases between the germline ends.

The sample was PBMCs. The chain joins TRBV4-1 to TRBJ2-3; a weak D assignment points to TRBD2 (6 bases agree). This receptor was taken from a human donor in good health. The CDR3 sequence is CASSQEGDGSGDTQYF. The sequenced DNA: TGCGCCAGCAGCCAAGAAGGGGACGGGAGCGGAGATACGCAGTATTTT.